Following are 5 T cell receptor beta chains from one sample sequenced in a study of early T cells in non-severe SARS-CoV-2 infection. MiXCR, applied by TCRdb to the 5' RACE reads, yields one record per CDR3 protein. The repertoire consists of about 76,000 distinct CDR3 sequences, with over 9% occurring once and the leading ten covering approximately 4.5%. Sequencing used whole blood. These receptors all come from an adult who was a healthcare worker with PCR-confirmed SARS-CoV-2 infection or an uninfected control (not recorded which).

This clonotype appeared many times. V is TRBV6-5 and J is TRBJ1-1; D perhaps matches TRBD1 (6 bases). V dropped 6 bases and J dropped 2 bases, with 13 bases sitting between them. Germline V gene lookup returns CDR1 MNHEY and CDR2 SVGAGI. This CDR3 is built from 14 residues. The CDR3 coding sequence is TGTGCCAGCAGCTTACAGGGAATAAACACTGAAGCTTTCTTT. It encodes CASSLQGINTEAFF.

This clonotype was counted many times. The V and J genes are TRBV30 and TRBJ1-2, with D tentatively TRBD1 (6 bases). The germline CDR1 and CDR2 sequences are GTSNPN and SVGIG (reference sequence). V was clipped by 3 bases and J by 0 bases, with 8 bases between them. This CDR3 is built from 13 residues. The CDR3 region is CAWRGDTNYGYTF. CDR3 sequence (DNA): TGTGCCTGGAGGGGGGACACTAACTATGGCTACACCTTC.

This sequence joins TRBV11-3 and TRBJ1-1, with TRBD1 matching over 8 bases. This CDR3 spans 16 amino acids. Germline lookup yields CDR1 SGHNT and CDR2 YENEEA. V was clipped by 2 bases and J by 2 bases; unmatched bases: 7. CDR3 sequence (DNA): TGTGCCAGCAGCTTAAGAACAGGGGGTGAAAACACTGAAGCTTTCTTT. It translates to CASSLRTGGENTEAFF.

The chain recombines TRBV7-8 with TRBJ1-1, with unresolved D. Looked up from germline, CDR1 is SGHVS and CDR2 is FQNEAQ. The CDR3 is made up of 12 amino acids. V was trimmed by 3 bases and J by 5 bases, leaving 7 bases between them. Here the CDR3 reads CASSFMGTEAFF. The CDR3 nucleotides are TGTGCCAGCAGCTTCATGGGTACTGAAGCTTTCTTT.

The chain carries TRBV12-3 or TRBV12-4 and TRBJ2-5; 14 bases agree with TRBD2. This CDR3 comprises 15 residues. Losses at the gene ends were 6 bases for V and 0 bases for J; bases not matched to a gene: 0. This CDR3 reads CASRGLAGDQETQYF. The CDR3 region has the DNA TGTGCCAGCAGGGGACTAGCGGGGGACCAAGAGACCCAGTACTTC.